This T cell receptor (beta chain) derives from a study of blood T cells in healthy people across ages. Every sample gave at least 6 micrograms of total RNA when it was extracted. Sample-barcoded 5' priming and a J-beta primer mix drove a second PCR of about 6 to 12 cycles. The yield of each sample was at least 3 million CDR3-containing paired-end reads. One entry per CDR3 protein, called by TCRdb with MiXCR from the 5' RACE reads. The sample has more than 750,000 distinct CDR3 sequences, around 29% seen once; the top ten hold roughly 10%. Study-level results: When set beside aged donors, long-lived donors presented more naive CD4+ cells and higher diversity.

With regard to this clonotype: The antigen is not known.

Germline CDR1 is SGHAT and CDR2 is FQNNGV. Trimming pared 0 bases from V and 8 bases from J, leaving 16 bases between. The CDR3 spans 15 residues. The same sample was also studied in work on T cells of mothers and their children. This second report adds: Relative to unrelated pairs, biologically related mother-child dyads exhibited marginally greater, non-significant overlap.

The rearrangement uses TRBV11-2 and TRBJ1-2; maybe TRBD1 (5 bases). This TCR derives from a woman between 35 and 50 years old in good health. The sequenced material came from blood. This CDR3 reads CASSLDRGGIYGYTF. The CDR3 bases are TGTGCCAGCAGCTTAGATAGGGGAGGAATCTACGGCTACACCTTC.